These 30 T cell receptor beta chains came from one sample sequenced in a study of identical twins. MiXCR, applied by TCRdb to the 5' RACE reads, yields one record per CDR3 protein. The sample yields about 530,000 distinct CDR3 sequences, 20% to 25% seen once. This same sample was also taken into another study, of yellow fever vaccine responses in identical twins.

The sequencing input was CD4+ T cells sorted from blood. These TCRs come from a young woman in good health.

V and J are TRBV12-3 or TRBV12-4 and TRBJ1-1, with D unclear. This CDR3 spans 16 amino acids. V was shortened by 2 bases and J by 0 bases, with 13 bases between the two germline ends. This CDR3 is CASSLFPANMNTEAFF. Here the CDR3 DNA reads TGTGCCAGCAGTTTATTCCCCGCGAACATGAACACTGAAGCTTTCTTT.

In this sample, this clonotype turned up a few times. This chain links TRBV10-3 with TRBJ2-2; 7 bases agree with TRBD1. Germline V gene sequence: CDR1 ENHRY, CDR2 SYGVKD. The CDR3 runs to 16 residues. The J segment lost 3 bases and the V segment lost 10 bases, leaving 14 bases of the junction unmatched. DNA for the CDR3: TGTGCCACCAGGGCTTCGACAGGGATGGACACCGGGGAGCTGTTTTTT. This gives the protein CATRASTGMDTGELFF.

Concerning this clonotype: The junction departs from germline at one end; a sequencing error may be responsible. This rearrangement joins TRBV20-1 to TRBJ2-3; 10 bases are shared with TRBD2. Germline CDR1 reads DFQATT; CDR2 reads SNEGSKA (reference sequence). The CDR3 sequence is 16 residues long. The CDR3 sequence is CCAPERGGSSTDTQYF. The CDR3 DNA follows: TGCTGTGCTCCCGAGCGGGGGGGATCTAGCACAGATACGCAGTATTTT.

J is TRBJ1-1 and V is TRBV20-1; D is ambiguous. The germline V gene has CDR1 DFQATT and CDR2 SNEGSKA (reference sequence). V lost 5 bases and J 0 bases, leaving 13 bases between the germline ends. CDR3 length equals 14 residues. The CDR3 loop is CSAVDGSMNTEAFF. CDR3 DNA: TGCAGTGCTGTGGACGGGTCCATGAACACTGAAGCTTTCTTT.

In its sample, this clonotype was seen a few times. The chain has TRBV7-8 and TRBJ2-4, with D unclear. The CDR3 is 15 amino acids. V lost 4 bases and J lost 8, with 18 bases in between. The germline V gene encodes CDR1 SGHVS and CDR2 FQNEAQ. As DNA, the CDR3 is TGTGCCAGCAGCTCCCGGGCCTCGGAGTGGGACATTCAGTACTTC. This translates into CASSSRASEWDIQYF.

The chain recombines TRBV3-1 with TRBJ1-1; no firm D call. The CDR3 contains 14 residues. Germline V gene lookup returns CDR1 LGHDT and CDR2 YNNKEL (reference sequence). V lost 7 bases and J lost 8, with 20 bases in between. The CDR3 sequence: CASTLAGPKSEAFF. CDR3 nucleotides: TGTGCCAGCACCCTAGCGGGCCCCAAGTCGGAAGCTTTCTTT.

This clonotype was observed a handful of times. The CDR3 DNA sequence: TGTGCCAGCAGGGACAGAACAACGTCCGAGCAGTACTTC. Amino acid sequence: CASRDRTTSEQYF. The chain carries TRBV2 and TRBJ2-7; tentatively, D is TRBD1 (6 bases). Per the germline V gene, CDR1 is SNHLY and CDR2 is FYNNEI. V lost 6 bases and J 6 bases, leaving 15 bases between the germline ends. The CDR3 has 13 residues.

This chain links TRBV20-1 with TRBJ2-2; 9 nucleotides match TRBD2. Trimming removed 4 bases from V and 0 bases from J; junction bases left unmatched: 3. This CDR3 is 15 amino acids long. Germline V CDR1 and CDR2: DFQATT, SNEGSKA (reference sequence). CDR3 in DNA: TGCAGTGCTACTATAGCGGGGGCGAACACCGGGGAGCTGTTTTTT. Translated: CSATIAGANTGELFF.

V and J are TRBV20-1 and TRBJ2-1, with a possible D match to TRBD1 (5 bases). The CDR3 extends over 18 amino acids. V was clipped by 0 bases and J by 1 base, with 19 bases between them. Looked up from germline, CDR1 is DFQATT and CDR2 is SNEGSKA (reference sequence). The CDR3 sequence: CSARDGARFVRSYNEQFF. The DNA of the CDR3 is TGCAGTGCTAGAGATGGGGCAAGATTCGTTAGGTCCTACAATGAGCAGTTCTTC.

The chain combines TRBV20-1 with TRBJ1-5, with D hard to call. V was clipped by 1 base and J by 1 base, with 5 bases between them. Germline loops: CDR1 DFQATT, CDR2 SNEGSKA (reference sequence). This CDR3 has 13 amino acids. The CDR3 protein is CSARGSSNQPQHF. DNA for the CDR3: TGCAGTGCTAGAGGGAGCAGCAATCAGCCCCAGCATTTT.

The V call is TRBV6-1, the J call TRBJ1-5; 8 positions agree with TRBD1. The CDR3 covers 16 residues. V shed 5 bases, J shed 3 bases, and the junction held 9 bases outside the gene matches. CDR1 MNHNS and CDR2 SASEGT come from the germline V gene. CDR3 loop: CASSPKTGVFNQPQHF. The CDR3 bases are TGTGCCAGCAGTCCCAAGACAGGGGTGTTCAATCAGCCCCAGCATTTT.

This clonotype was counted many times. The rearrangement uses TRBV27 and TRBJ2-1; 7 nucleotides align to TRBD1. V gave up 2 bases and J gave up 4 bases; unmatched junction bases: 2. In germline, CDR1 is MNHEY, CDR2 SMNVEV (reference sequence). This CDR3 spans 14 amino acids. The CDR3 here is CASSLGTAYNEQFF. Written as DNA, the CDR3 is TGTGCCAGCAGTTTAGGGACAGCTTACAATGAGCAGTTCTTC.

V gene TRBV6-5 combines with J gene TRBJ2-3, with a possible D match to TRBD2 (6 bases). The V and J ends lost 3 bases and 4 bases respectively, with 11 bases between them. There are 14 residues in the CDR3. Germline V gene data show CDR1 as MNHEY and CDR2 as SVGAGI. CDR3 bases: TGTGCCAGCAGTTATTTCGGGGGAGCAGATACGCAGTATTTT. Amino acid sequence: CASSYFGGADTQYF.

The rearrangement uses TRBV27 and TRBJ1-2; D is ambiguous. V was pared by 4 bases and J by 10 bases, with 19 bases between. The CDR3 is 14 amino acids. Germline values: CDR1 MNHEY, CDR2 SMNVEV (reference sequence). The chain's CDR3 is CASSSPEPRGVYTF. The CDR3 region has the DNA TGTGCCAGCAGTTCCCCCGAACCCCGCGGTGTCTACACCTTC.

The V gene is TRBV24-1, the J gene TRBJ2-5; the D gene could be TRBD1 or TRBD2 (5 bases each). Per the germline V gene, CDR1 is KGHDR and CDR2 is SFDVKD. The CDR3 extends over 12 amino acids. Trimming removed 9 bases from V and 4 bases from J, with 11 bases in between. The CDR3 sequence: CATQGALETQYF. The CDR3 DNA sequence: TGTGCCACCCAGGGAGCTTTAGAGACCCAGTACTTC.

This clonotype was detected only a few times. This sequence joins TRBV20-1 and TRBJ1-5; 8 bases align to TRBD1. V shed 5 bases and J 0 bases; nucleotides not matched to a gene: 3. The CDR3 is made up of 14 amino acids. Per germline, CDR1 DFQATT and CDR2 SNEGSKA (reference sequence). The CDR3 nucleotides read TGCAGTGCTGGGGACAGGAATAGCAATCAGCCCCAGCATTTT. Its translation is CSAGDRNSNQPQHF.

This chain links TRBV9 with TRBJ2-1, with D uncertain. The CDR3 is 14 residues long. V was clipped by 4 bases and J by 5 bases, with 13 bases between them. CDR1 and CDR2 (germline): SGDLS, YYNGEE. The CDR3 spells CASSLGPGHNEQFF. CDR3 nucleotide sequence: TGTGCCAGCAGCCTAGGGCCAGGACACAATGAGCAGTTCTTC. Combining the CDR3 with reference TRBV9 and TRBJ2-1 gives the whole variable domain DSGVTQTPKHLITATGQRVTLRCSPRSGDLSVYWYQQSLDQGLQFLIQYYNGEERAKGNILERFSAQQFPDLHSELNLSSLELGDSALYFCASSLGPGHNEQFFGPGTRLTVL.

This chain joins TRBV20-1 and TRBJ2-1; D not resolved. The germline gives CDR1 DFQATT, CDR2 SNEGSKA (reference sequence). V lost 6 bases to trimming and J lost 10 bases, with 10 bases between them. The CDR3 is 10 amino acids. CDR3 DNA: TGCAGTGCCCCTAGGTCCGAGCAGTTCTTC. Translated, it gives CSAPRSEQFF.

The chain has TRBV28 and TRBJ2-7; D unresolved. This CDR3 has 11 amino acids. Trimming removed 6 bases at V and 5 bases at J, with 8 bases between. The germline gives CDR1 MDHEN, CDR2 SYDVKM. CDR3 sequence reads: CASSSLHEQYF. CDR3 sequence (DNA): TGTGCCAGCAGCAGCCTACACGAGCAGTACTTC.

This clonotype was counted a few times. This sequence joins TRBV7-9 and TRBJ2-1; 16 bases fit TRBD2. There are 16 residues in the CDR3. V lost 5 bases, J lost 8 bases, and 6 bases stayed unmatched. Germline loops: CDR1 SEHNR, CDR2 FQNEAQ (reference sequence). DNA of the CDR3: TGTGCCAGCAGCCAGGGACTAGCGGGAGGGCCGGATGAGCAGTTCTTC. Translation gives CASSQGLAGGPDEQFF.

The chain uses TRBV5-1 and TRBJ1-2; a weak D match, TRBD1 (6 bases). Germline V gene sequence: CDR1 SGHRS, CDR2 YFSETQ. The CDR3 covers 14 residues. The V end was cut by 3 bases, the J end by 4 bases, with 13 bases between. This CDR3 reads CASSSGEGLYGYTF. The CDR3 DNA reads as TGCGCCAGCAGCTCAGGGGAGGGGCTCTATGGCTACACCTTC.

This clonotype turned up a few times. The chain uses TRBV28 and TRBJ1-5; D is ambiguous. CDR1 and CDR2 from the germline V gene are MDHEN and SYDVKM. This CDR3 spans 16 amino acids. Trimming removed 7 bases at V and 0 bases at J, with 16 bases between. The CDR3 is CASTRNGGNSNQPQHF. DNA for the CDR3: TGTGCCAGCACCCGAAACGGAGGAAATAGCAATCAGCCCCAGCATTTT.

This clonotype was found a few times. The rearrangement joins TRBV3-1 to TRBJ2-1; 14 positions agree with TRBD2. Germline V gives CDR1 LGHDT, CDR2 YNNKEL (reference sequence). Germline trimming cut 5 bases from V and 6 bases from J; bases unmatched to any gene: 9. The CDR3 extends over 17 amino acids. The CDR3 DNA follows: TGTGCCAGCAGCTGGACTAGCGGGAGGATCGGGGCCAATGAGCAGTTCTTC. Its protein product is CASSWTSGRIGANEQFF.

Here the CDR3 reads CATSDRDRGAYNEQFF. CDR3 nucleotides: TGTGCCACCAGTGACCGAGACAGGGGGGCCTACAATGAGCAGTTCTTC. V is TRBV24-1 and J is TRBJ2-1; 9 nucleotides match TRBD1. The CDR3 runs 16 residues. The ends lost 4 bases at V and 2 bases at J; junction bases unmatched: 5. Germline loops: CDR1 KGHDR, CDR2 SFDVKD.

This clonotype was found many times. V is TRBV20-1 and J is TRBJ1-1; D is perhaps TRBD1 (5 bases). Germline CDR1 DFQATT, CDR2 SNEGSKA (reference sequence). The CDR3 sequence is 15 residues long. V shed 0 bases and J shed 8 bases, with 19 bases lying between them. The chain's CDR3 is CSARDGRDVGSEAFF. The CDR3 DNA reads TGCAGTGCTAGAGATGGTCGGGACGTCGGCTCCGAAGCTTTCTTT.

The chain combines TRBV20-1 with TRBJ2-7; tentatively, D is TRBD1 or TRBD2 (6 bases each). V dropped 7 bases and J dropped 0 bases, with 10 bases sitting between them. In germline, CDR1 is DFQATT, CDR2 SNEGSKA (reference sequence). CDR3 length: 12 residues. In DNA, the CDR3 is TGCAGTGTCGGAGGGGGCTCCTACGAGCAGTACTTC. Translation: CSVGGGSYEQYF.

This rearrangement joins TRBV7-8 to TRBJ2-3, with TRBD2 matching 12 bases. This CDR3 has 18 amino acids. From germline, CDR1 is SGHVS and CDR2 FQNEAQ. J gave up 1 base and V 5 bases, and 10 bases lay outside the gene matches. The CDR3 DNA sequence: TGTGCCAGCAGCAACCCCCCCGGACTAGCGGGACGCACAGATACGCAGTATTTT. As protein: CASSNPPGLAGRTDTQYF.

This clonotype was detected a few times. This chain joins TRBV4-2 and TRBJ2-2; D not resolved. V dropped 0 bases and J dropped 4 bases, with 9 bases sitting between them. The CDR3 sequence is 15 residues long. CDR1 and CDR2 from the germline V gene are LGHNA and YNFKEQ. In DNA form, the CDR3 reads TGTGCCAGCAGCCAAGACCGGCTAGTCACCGGGGAGCTGTTTTTT. Translated: CASSQDRLVTGELFF.

Only a few counts were recorded for this clonotype. The V gene is TRBV7-9, the J gene TRBJ1-5; D is unresolved. V lost 5 bases and J 1 base, leaving 6 bases between the germline ends. CDR3 length: 13 residues. In germline, CDR1 is SEHNR, CDR2 FQNEAQ (reference sequence). CDR3 DNA: TGTGCCAGCAGCCCCGCGAGCAATCAGCCCCAGCATTTT. Translation gives CASSPASNQPQHF.

The chain employs TRBV12-3 or TRBV12-4 and TRBJ2-5; D is unresolved. V lost 0 bases, J lost 5 bases, and 4 bases lay in between. CDR3 size: 12 residues. CDR3 in amino acids: CASSLAWETQYF. The CDR3 bases are TGTGCCAGCAGTTTAGCGTGGGAGACCCAGTACTTC.